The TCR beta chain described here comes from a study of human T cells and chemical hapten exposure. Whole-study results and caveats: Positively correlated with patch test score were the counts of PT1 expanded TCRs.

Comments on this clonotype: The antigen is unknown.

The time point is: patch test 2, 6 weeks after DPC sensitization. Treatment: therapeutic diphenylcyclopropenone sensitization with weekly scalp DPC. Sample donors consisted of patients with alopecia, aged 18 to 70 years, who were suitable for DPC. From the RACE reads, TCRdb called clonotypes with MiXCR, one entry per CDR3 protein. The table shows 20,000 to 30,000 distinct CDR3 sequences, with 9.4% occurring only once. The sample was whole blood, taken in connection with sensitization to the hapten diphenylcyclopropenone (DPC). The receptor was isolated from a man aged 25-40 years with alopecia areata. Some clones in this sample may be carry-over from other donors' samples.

In DNA form, the CDR3 reads TGCGCCAGCAGCCAAAACCCGCGGGATACGCAGTATTTT. It specifies CASSQNPRDTQYF. The rearrangement uses TRBV4-3 and TRBJ2-3; D is unclear. V was shortened by 2 bases and J by 6 bases, with 9 bases between the two germline ends. The CDR3 extends over 13 amino acids. Germline V gene sequence: CDR1 LGHNA, CDR2 YSLEER.